In its sample, the clone carrying this T cell receptor beta chain was seen a few times. The entry originates in a study of preoperative IRX-2 immunotherapy in early breast cancer. The table came from immunoSEQ multiplex PCR; TCRdb's copy has only in-frame clones and leaves some out. The sample holds approximately 25,000 clones, roughly four fifths seen once. The CDR3 runs to 14 residues. The V end lost 0 bases, the J end lost 4 bases, and 10 bases lay between the germline ends. Germline loops: CDR1 MNHGY, CDR2 SAAAGT. Stated treatment: preoperative locoregional IRX-2 cytokine immunotherapy. Samples came from a phase Ib trial of preoperative locoregional IRX-2 cytokine immunotherapy.

Sequenced here: lymph node tissue, sampled after IRX-2 immunotherapy. This sequence originates from a human donor with breast cancer. The chain uses TRBV6-8 and TRBJ2-7; possible D gene TRBD2, 5 bases. CDR3 sequence (DNA): TGTGCCAGCAGTTACTCTTCTAGCTTTTACGAGCAGTACTTC. Translating it yields CASSYSSSFYEQYF.